This TCR beta chain was identified during a study of identical twins. Each CDR3 protein gets one entry after TCRdb re-called the 5' RACE reads with MiXCR. The sample has roughly 770,000 distinct CDR3 sequences; 15% to 20% are singletons. Among all donors, each was a healthy Caucasian. V was pared by 3 bases and J by 9 bases, with 3 bases of the junction left unmatched. This CDR3 has 13 residues. Germline CDR1 is SGHRS and CDR2 is YFSETQ. These same data were also listed under a study on T cells expressing NK-cell markers. That work contributes: The authors derived TCR beta repertoires from sorted CD3+CD56+NKG2C+, CD3+CD56+NKG2C- and CD3+CD56-NKG2C+ T cells. Among CD8+ T cells from about 6 donors, dominant NKG2C+ clonotypes accounted for about 1.0-8%. Where a handful of donors were concerned, these clonotypes also led the CD3+CD56-NKG2C+ fraction.

This receptor was obtained from a woman aged 18-29 years in good health. This chain connects TRBV5-1 to TRBJ2-2, with 9 bases fitting TRBD1. The sample comprised PBMCs. CDR3 in DNA: TGCGCCAGCAGCTGGGACAGGGAACGGGAGCTGTTTTTT. Residues: CASSWDRERELFF.